These 27 T cell receptor beta chains originate from one sample sequenced in a study of cytomegalovirus exposure and HLA in healthy donors. Produced via immunoSEQ multiplex PCR; TCRdb's table is partial and in-frame only. Here the sample spans 250,000 to 400,000 clones, 88% being singletons. Sequenced sample: PBMCs. Every receptor here comes from a man aged 25 to 40 in good health and CMV-seronegative.

This clone was found once. The rearrangement joins TRBV19 to TRBJ1-1; no clear D gene. Germline V gene sequence: CDR1 LNHDA, CDR2 SQIVND (reference sequence). The CDR3 consists of 18 residues. Trimming took off 6 bases at V and 3 bases at J, with 26 bases between the two ends. DNA of the CDR3: TGTGCCAGTAGGGGGAGACTCAATCGGTTTATAGTGGACACTGAAGCTTTCTTT. It encodes CASRGRLNRFIVDTEAFF.

The rearrangement links TRBV6-4 to TRBJ2-3; 11 positions agree with TRBD2. The V and J ends lost 5 bases and 1 base, in that order; junction bases with no gene match: 5. The CDR3 extends over 16 amino acids. The germline gives CDR1 MRHNA, CDR2 SNTAGT. The CDR3 DNA reads TGTGCCAGCAGTCAGACGACTAGCGGGGGCACAGATACGCAGTATTTT. Amino acids: CASSQTTSGGTDTQYF.

The V gene is TRBV19, the J gene TRBJ1-6, with a possible D match to TRBD1 (6 bases). Germline CDR1 is LNHDA and CDR2 is SQIVND (reference sequence). CDR3 size: 15 residues. Trimming pared 4 bases from V and 7 bases from J, leaving 14 bases between. The CDR3: CASSNLWQGNSPLHF. In DNA form, the CDR3 reads TGTGCCAGTAGTAATTTGTGGCAGGGGAATTCACCCCTCCACTTT.

This sequence joins TRBV29-1 and TRBJ2-5; 7 positions match TRBD2. V lost 7 bases to trimming and J lost 1 base; unmatched junction nucleotides: 9. The V gene's germline CDR1 is SQVTM and CDR2 ANQGSEA. This CDR3 has 14 residues. CDR3 DNA sequence: TGCAGCGCATTCCTAGCGGTGTCCCAAGAGACCCAGTACTTC. Amino acids: CSAFLAVSQETQYF.

This clone was counted a single time. The chain is built from TRBV11-2 and TRBJ2-5; D call uncertain. Trimming shortened V by 3 bases and J by 1 base, and 15 bases separated the two germline ends. This CDR3 is built from 16 residues. The germline CDR1 and CDR2 sequences are SGHAT and FQNNGV. CDR3 region: CASSFTSGAGQETQYF. Here the CDR3 DNA reads TGTGCCAGCAGCTTTACCTCGGGTGCCGGCCAAGAGACCCAGTACTTC.

The V gene is TRBV27, the J gene TRBJ1-1; weak D call: TRBD1 (5 bases). The V gene's germline CDR1 is MNHEY and CDR2 SMNVEV (reference sequence). The CDR3 extends over 15 amino acids. The germline V and J ends were trimmed by 4 bases and 1 base, with 13 bases remaining between them. The CDR3 DNA follows: TGTGCCAGCAGTTCTAGAAGGGGTCAGAACACTGAAGCTTTCTTT. Its translation: CASSSRRGQNTEAFF.

This clone appeared a single time. J is TRBJ1-1 and V is TRBV27; TRBD1 agrees at 8 bases. J gave up 2 bases and V 2 bases, and 4 bases lay outside the gene matches. CDR3 length: 15 residues. Germline V gives CDR1 MNHEY, CDR2 SMNVEV (reference sequence). The CDR3 DNA is TGTGCCAGCAGTTTAGGGGACAGGAGAAACACTGAAGCTTTCTTT. Translating it yields CASSLGDRRNTEAFF.

The chain combines TRBV19 with TRBJ1-5; a possible D gene is TRBD1 (5 bases). CDR1 and CDR2 (germline): LNHDA, SQIVND (reference sequence). The V end lost 2 bases, the J end lost 5 bases, and 10 bases lay between the germline ends. The CDR3 consists of 14 residues. The CDR3 DNA reads as TGTGCCAGTAGTATATTCAGGGATTATCAGCCCCAGCATTTT. This translates into CASSIFRDYQPQHF.

The chain has TRBV11-2 and TRBJ1-1; TRBD1 matches at 9 bases. The CDR3 totals 15 residues. The germline V gene encodes CDR1 SGHAT and CDR2 FQNNGV. Germline trimming cut 3 bases from V and 1 base from J; bases unmatched to any gene: 3. The CDR3 sequence is CASSFGTGTNTEAFF. The CDR3 DNA reads TGTGCCAGCAGCTTTGGGACAGGGACGAACACTGAAGCTTTCTTT.

The DNA for the CDR3 is TGTGCCAGCAGCCAAAGGGGCGGAACTAATGAAAAACTGTTTTTT. It is translated as CASSQRGGTNEKLFF. V usage is TRBV16 and J usage is TRBJ1-4, with a tentative D call TRBD1 (5 bases). Trimming removed 2 bases at V and 1 base at J, with 8 bases between. This CDR3 is built from 15 residues. Germline values: CDR1 KGHSY, CDR2 FQNENV.

This clone showed up just once. The chain is built from TRBV7-2 and TRBJ1-2; 7 nucleotides match TRBD1. The germline V gene has CDR1 SGHTA and CDR2 FQGNSA. The CDR3 contains 16 residues. The V gene end was trimmed by 3 bases and the J gene end by 6 bases; junction bases not matched to a gene: 13. The CDR3 spells CASSFGMGERGHGYTF. The CDR3 DNA follows: TGTGCCAGCAGCTTCGGGATGGGTGAAAGGGGGCATGGCTACACCTTC.

The chain is built from TRBV5-1 and TRBJ2-5, with a tentative D call TRBD2 (6 bases). The germline V gene has CDR1 SGHRS and CDR2 YFSETQ. Trimming left V 1 base short and J 1 base short, with 11 bases between. This CDR3 is built from 15 residues. CDR3 bases: TGCGCCAGCAGCTTGTCGGGGGACGGCCAAGAGACCCAGTACTTC. Translation: CASSLSGDGQETQYF.

The count of this clone is one. The chain is built from TRBV20-1 and TRBJ2-5; D not certain. Germline V gene sequence: CDR1 DFQATT, CDR2 SNEGSKA (reference sequence). Trimming left V 3 bases short and J 5 bases short, with 7 bases between. This CDR3 has 11 residues. CDR3 protein: CSARSLETQYF. For the CDR3, the DNA is TGCAGTGCTAGGAGCCTGGAGACCCAGTACTTC.

The chain links TRBV19 to TRBJ2-2; D is possibly TRBD2 (6 bases). Germline CDR1 is LNHDA and CDR2 is SQIVND (reference sequence). This CDR3 is built from 15 residues. Trimming removed 7 bases from V and 4 bases from J, with 16 bases in between. The DNA of the CDR3 is TGTGCCAGTACCCGCGGGGACTCCTTCACCGGGGAGCTGTTTTTT. Translated, it gives CASTRGDSFTGELFF.

The chain links TRBV11-2 to TRBJ2-2, with TRBD1 identical over 7 bases. The germline V gene encodes CDR1 SGHAT and CDR2 FQNNGV. V dropped 0 bases and J dropped 9; count of bases not matched to a gene: 10. The CDR3 contains 16 residues. Written as DNA, the CDR3 is TGTGCCAGCAGCTTAGAAGGGACAGTGGGGTATCGGGAGCTGTTTTTT. Its translation is CASSLEGTVGYRELFF.

This chain connects TRBV13 to TRBJ2-3, with 15 nucleotides matching TRBD2. Germline V CDR1 and CDR2: PRHDT, FYEKMQ (reference sequence). The junction had 13 bases not matched to a gene; V was cut back by 5 bases and J by 1 base. This CDR3 is built from 20 residues. CDR3 bases: TGTGCCAGCAGCGGACTCGGTAGGACTAGCGGGGGGGCCGGCACAGATACGCAGTATTTT. Amino acid sequence: CASSGLGRTSGGAGTDTQYF. The full variable domain, in which reference TRBV13 and TRBJ2-3 provide the parts outside the CDR3, is AAGVIQSPRHLIKEKRETATLKCYPIPRHDTVYWYQQGPGQDPQFLISFYEKMQSDKGSIPDRFSAQQFSDYHSELNMSSLELGDSALYFCASSGLGRTSGGAGTDTQYFGPGTRLTVL.

The chain has TRBV7-9 and TRBJ2-7; 7 bases agree with TRBD2. The V gene end was trimmed by 6 bases and the J gene end by 0 bases; junction bases not matched to a gene: 5. Germline CDR1 and CDR2: SEHNR and FQNEAQ (reference sequence). The CDR3 has 14 amino acids. The CDR3 spells CASRPSGFSYEQYF. The CDR3 DNA sequence: TGTGCCAGCAGGCCTAGCGGATTCTCCTACGAGCAGTACTTC.

V gene TRBV5-1 combines with J gene TRBJ1-1, with D tentatively TRBD1 (6 bases). Germline V CDR1 and CDR2: SGHRS, YFSETQ. This CDR3 is built from 15 residues. The ends were cut back, 5 bases at V and 4 bases at J, with 18 bases in the middle. In DNA form, the CDR3 reads TGCGCCAGCAGTCCTAGGGTTTCAGGGGCCACTGAAGCTTTCTTT. This codes for CASSPRVSGATEAFF.

This rearrangement joins TRBV6-5 to TRBJ2-5; 14 bases are a match to TRBD2. The V gene end was trimmed by 4 bases and the J gene end by 5 bases; junction bases not matched to a gene: 6. This CDR3 is 16 amino acids long. In germline, CDR1 is MNHEY, CDR2 SVGAGI. CDR3 DNA: TGTGCCAGCAGTTTCGGACTAGCGGGGGGATCTGAGACCCAGTACTTC. It translates to CASSFGLAGGSETQYF.

The chain has TRBV30 and TRBJ1-2; D is unresolved. This CDR3 is built from 14 residues. Trimming removed 0 bases at V and 4 bases at J, with 12 bases between. CDR1 GTSNPN and CDR2 SVGIG come from the germline V gene (reference sequence). In nucleotides, the CDR3 is TGTGCCTGGAGTGTATGGGAGGGTCCCTATGGCTACACCTTC. Protein sequence: CAWSVWEGPYGYTF.

The chain has TRBV5-6 and TRBJ2-5, with D perhaps TRBD1 (5 bases). Trimming left V 4 bases short and J 14 bases short, with 21 bases between. The CDR3 has 13 residues. Germline V CDR1 and CDR2: SGHDT, YYEEEE. The CDR3 loop reads CASSPQERTNPYF. CDR3 nucleotides: TGTGCCAGCAGCCCGCAGGAACGGACAAACCCCTACTTC.

In its sample, this clone was seen once. The chain recombines TRBV11-2 with TRBJ2-7; 11 positions match TRBD2. This CDR3 contains 15 residues. Germline V CDR1 and CDR2: SGHAT, FQNNGV. With 5 bases clipped from V and 4 bases from J, the junction kept 7 bases outside the gene matches. The CDR3 region is CASSLGTSGLYEQYF. For the CDR3, the DNA is TGTGCCAGCAGCCTCGGGACTAGCGGTTTATACGAGCAGTACTTC.

The chain joins TRBV7-2 to TRBJ2-5; 9 bases agree with TRBD2. Germline-derived CDR1 and CDR2 are SGHTA and FQGNSA. The CDR3 is made up of 19 amino acids. Trimming took 1 base from V and 5 from J; bases not matched to a gene: 17. The CDR3 reads CASSLERIAGALLQETQYF. In DNA form, the CDR3 reads TGTGCCAGCAGCTTAGAGAGGATAGCGGGGGCCCTGCTACAGGAGACCCAGTACTTC.

The chain employs TRBV7-9 and TRBJ2-7, with 8 bases aligning to TRBD1. The V gene's germline CDR1 is SEHNR and CDR2 FQNEAQ (reference sequence). This CDR3 is built from 13 residues. V was pared by 2 bases and J by 4 bases, with 1 base of the junction left unmatched. CDR3 coding DNA: TGTGCCAGCAGCTTACAGGGGGCATACGAGCAGTACTTC. Its translation is CASSLQGAYEQYF. The full variable domain, completed using reference TRBV7-9 and TRBJ2-7, is DTGVSQNPRHKITKRGQNVTFRCDPISEHNRLYWYRQTLGQGPEFLTYFQNEAQLEKSRLLSDRFSAERPKGSFSTLEIQRTEQGDSAMYLCASSLQGAYEQYFGPGTRLTVT.

This clone was found a few times. The V gene is TRBV18, the J gene TRBJ2-1, with a weak D call TRBD1 (6 bases). Germline CDR1 reads KGHSH; CDR2 reads LQKENI. CDR3 length: 13 residues. The V end was cut by 6 bases, the J end by 8 bases, with 14 bases between. CDR3 in amino acids: CASSPSQGYEQFF. In nucleotides, the CDR3 is TGTGCCAGCTCCCCAAGCCAGGGGTATGAGCAGTTCTTC. The full variable domain, rest sourced from reference TRBV18 and TRBJ2-1, is NAGVMQNPRHLVRRRGQEARLRCSPMKGHSHVYWYRQLPEEGLKFMVYLQKENIIDESGMPKERFSAEFPKEGPSILRIQQVVRGDSAAYFCASSPSQGYEQFFGPGTRLTVL.

DNA of the CDR3: TGTGCCAGCAGTCCCGAGACAGGGTTCGACGAGCAGTACTTC. The encoded protein is CASSPETGFDEQYF. This sequence joins TRBV27 and TRBJ2-7; 7 positions agree with TRBD1. The CDR3 has 14 residues. The trim removed 5 bases at V and 5 bases at J, leaving 9 bases unmatched. Looked up from germline, CDR1 is MNHEY and CDR2 is SMNVEV (reference sequence).

V gene TRBV10-3 combines with J gene TRBJ1-1, with D perhaps TRBD1 (6 bases). This CDR3 region has 13 residues. Germline V gene sequence: CDR1 ENHRY, CDR2 SYGVKD. V lost 11 bases and J 5 bases, leaving 18 bases between the germline ends. CDR3: CAVSRGWETEAFF. CDR3 sequence (DNA): TGTGCCGTTAGTAGGGGGTGGGAAACTGAAGCTTTCTTT.